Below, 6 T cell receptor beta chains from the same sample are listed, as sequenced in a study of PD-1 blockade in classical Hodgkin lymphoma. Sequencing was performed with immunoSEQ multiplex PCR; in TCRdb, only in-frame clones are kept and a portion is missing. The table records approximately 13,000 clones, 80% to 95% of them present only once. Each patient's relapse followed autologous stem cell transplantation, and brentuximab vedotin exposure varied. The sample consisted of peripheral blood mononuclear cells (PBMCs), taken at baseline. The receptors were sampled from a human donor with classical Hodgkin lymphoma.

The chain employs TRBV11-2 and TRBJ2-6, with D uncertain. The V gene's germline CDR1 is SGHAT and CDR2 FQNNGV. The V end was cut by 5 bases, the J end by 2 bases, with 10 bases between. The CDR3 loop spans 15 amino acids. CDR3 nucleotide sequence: TGTGCCAGCAGCCTGAACTTTGCTGGGGCCAACGTCCTGACTTTC. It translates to CASSLNFAGANVLTF.

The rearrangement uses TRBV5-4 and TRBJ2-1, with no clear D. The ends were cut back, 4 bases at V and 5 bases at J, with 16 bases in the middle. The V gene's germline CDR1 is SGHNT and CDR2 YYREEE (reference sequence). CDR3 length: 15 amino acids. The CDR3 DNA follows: TGTGCCAGCAGCCGCCTCGTTGGGCAGGACAATGAGCAGTTCTTC. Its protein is CASSRLVGQDNEQFF.

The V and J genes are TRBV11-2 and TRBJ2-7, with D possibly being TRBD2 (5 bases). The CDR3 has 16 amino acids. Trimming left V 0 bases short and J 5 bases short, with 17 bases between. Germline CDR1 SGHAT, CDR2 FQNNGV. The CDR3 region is CASSLEGSGGRNEQYF. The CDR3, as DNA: TGTGCCAGCAGCTTAGAGGGGTCTGGAGGAAGGAACGAGCAGTACTTC.

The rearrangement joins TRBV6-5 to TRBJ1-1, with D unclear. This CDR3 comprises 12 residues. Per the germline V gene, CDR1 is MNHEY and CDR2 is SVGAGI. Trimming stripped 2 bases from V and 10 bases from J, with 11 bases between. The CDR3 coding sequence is TGTGCCAGCAGTTACCCCCAAGGCAGAGCTTTCTTT. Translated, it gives CASSYPQGRAFF.

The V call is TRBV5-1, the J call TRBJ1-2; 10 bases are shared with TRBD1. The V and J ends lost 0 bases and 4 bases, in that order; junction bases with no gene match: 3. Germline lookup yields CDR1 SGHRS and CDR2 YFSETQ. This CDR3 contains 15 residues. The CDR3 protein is CASSLEGDRGYGYTF. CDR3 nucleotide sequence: TGCGCCAGCAGCTTGGAAGGGGACAGGGGCTATGGCTACACCTTC. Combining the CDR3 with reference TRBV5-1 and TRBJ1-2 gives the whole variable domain KAGVTQTPRYLIKTRGQQVTLSCSPISGHRSVSWYQQTPGQGLQFLFEYFSETQRNKGNFPGRFSGRQFSNSRSEMNVSTLELGDSALYLCASSLEGDRGYGYTFGSGTRLTVV.

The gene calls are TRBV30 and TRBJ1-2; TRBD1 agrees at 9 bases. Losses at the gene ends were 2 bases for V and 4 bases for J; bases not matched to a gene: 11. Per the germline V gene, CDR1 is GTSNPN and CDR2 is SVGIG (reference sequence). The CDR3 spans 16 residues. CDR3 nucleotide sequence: TGTGCCTGGAGTATCAGGAACAGGGGGCAAAGCTATGGCTACACCTTC. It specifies CAWSIRNRGQSYGYTF. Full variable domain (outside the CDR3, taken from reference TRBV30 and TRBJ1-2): SQTIHQWPATLVQPVGSPLSLECTVEGTSNPNLYWYRQAAGRGLQLLFYSVGIGQISSEVPQNLSASRPQDRQFILSSKKLLLSDSGFYLCAWSIRNRGQSYGYTFGSGTRLTVV.